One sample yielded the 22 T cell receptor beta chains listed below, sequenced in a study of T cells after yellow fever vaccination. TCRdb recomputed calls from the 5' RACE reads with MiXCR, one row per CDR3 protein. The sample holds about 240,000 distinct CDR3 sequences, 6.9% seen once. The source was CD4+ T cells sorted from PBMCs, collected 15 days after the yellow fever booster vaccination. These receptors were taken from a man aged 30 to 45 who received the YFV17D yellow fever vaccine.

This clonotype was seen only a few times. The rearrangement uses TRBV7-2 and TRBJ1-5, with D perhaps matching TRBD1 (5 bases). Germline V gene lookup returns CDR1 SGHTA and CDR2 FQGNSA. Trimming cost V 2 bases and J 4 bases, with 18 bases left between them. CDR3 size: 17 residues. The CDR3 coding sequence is TGTGCCAGCAGCTTACGGGGGGATCAAATCATAAATCAGCCCCAGCATTTT. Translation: CASSLRGDQIINQPQHF.

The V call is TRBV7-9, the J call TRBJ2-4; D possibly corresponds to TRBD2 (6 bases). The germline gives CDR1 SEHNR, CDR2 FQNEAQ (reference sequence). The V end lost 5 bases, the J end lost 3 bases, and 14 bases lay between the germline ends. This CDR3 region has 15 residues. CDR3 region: CASSHLGGFKNIQYF. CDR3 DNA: TGTGCCAGCAGCCACCTCGGAGGGTTCAAAAACATTCAGTACTTC. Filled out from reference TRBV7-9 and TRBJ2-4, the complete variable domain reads DTGVSQNPRHKITKRGQNVTFRCDPISEHNRLYWYRQTLGQGPEFLTYFQNEAQLEKSRLLSDRFSAERPKGSFSTLEIQRTEQGDSAMYLCASSHLGGFKNIQYFGAGTRLSVL.

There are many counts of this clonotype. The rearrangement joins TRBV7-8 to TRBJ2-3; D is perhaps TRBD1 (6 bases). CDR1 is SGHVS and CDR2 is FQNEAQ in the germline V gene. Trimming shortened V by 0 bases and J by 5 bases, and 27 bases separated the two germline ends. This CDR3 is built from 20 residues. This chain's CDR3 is CASSLAPPSYRQTGGDTQYF. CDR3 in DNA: TGTGCCAGCAGCTTAGCCCCGCCTTCTTATCGACAGACAGGCGGAGATACGCAGTATTTT. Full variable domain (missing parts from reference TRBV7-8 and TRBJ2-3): GAGVSQSPRYKVAKRGQDVALRCDPISGHVSLFWYQQALGQGPEFLTYFQNEAQLDKSGLPSDRFFAERPEGSVSTLKIQRTQQEDSAVYLCASSLAPPSYRQTGGDTQYFGPGTRLTVL.

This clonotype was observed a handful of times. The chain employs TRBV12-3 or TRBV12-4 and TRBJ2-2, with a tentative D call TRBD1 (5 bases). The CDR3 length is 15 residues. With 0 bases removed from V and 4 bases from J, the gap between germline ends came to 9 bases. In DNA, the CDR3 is TGTGCCAGCAGTTTAGCGCTAAGGGGCACCGGGGAGCTGTTTTTT. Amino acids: CASSLALRGTGELFF.

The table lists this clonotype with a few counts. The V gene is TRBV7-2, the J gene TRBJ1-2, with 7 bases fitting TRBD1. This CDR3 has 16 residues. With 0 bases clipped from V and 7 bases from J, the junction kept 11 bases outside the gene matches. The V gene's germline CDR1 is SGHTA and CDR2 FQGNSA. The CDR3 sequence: CASSLAYSGQWVGYTF. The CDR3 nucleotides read TGTGCCAGCAGCTTAGCGTATTCGGGACAGTGGGTTGGCTACACCTTC.

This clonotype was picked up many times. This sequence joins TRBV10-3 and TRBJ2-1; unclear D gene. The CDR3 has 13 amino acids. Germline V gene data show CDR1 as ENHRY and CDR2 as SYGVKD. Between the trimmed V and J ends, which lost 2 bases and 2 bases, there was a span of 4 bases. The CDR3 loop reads CAISEGTYNEQFF. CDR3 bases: TGTGCCATCAGTGAGGGGACCTACAATGAGCAGTTCTTC.

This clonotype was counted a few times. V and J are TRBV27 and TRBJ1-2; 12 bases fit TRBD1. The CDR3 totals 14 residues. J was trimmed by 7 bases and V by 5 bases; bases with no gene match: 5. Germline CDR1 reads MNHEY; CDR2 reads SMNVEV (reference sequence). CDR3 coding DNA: TGTGCCAGCAGTGCACGGGACAGGGGGCCTGGCTACACCTTC. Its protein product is CASSARDRGPGYTF.

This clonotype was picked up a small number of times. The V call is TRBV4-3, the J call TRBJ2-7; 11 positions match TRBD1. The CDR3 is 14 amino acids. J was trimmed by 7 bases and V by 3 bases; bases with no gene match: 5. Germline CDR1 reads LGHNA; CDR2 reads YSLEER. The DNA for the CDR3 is TGCGCCAGCAGCCACGGACAGGGGGCGAGTGAGCAGTACTTC. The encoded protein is CASSHGQGASEQYF.

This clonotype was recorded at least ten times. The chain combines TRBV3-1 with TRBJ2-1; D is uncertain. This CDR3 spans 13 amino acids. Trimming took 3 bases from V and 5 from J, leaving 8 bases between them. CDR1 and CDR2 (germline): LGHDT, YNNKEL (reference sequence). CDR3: CASSHSIHNEQFF. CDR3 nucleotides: TGTGCCAGCAGCCATTCCATTCACAATGAGCAGTTCTTC.

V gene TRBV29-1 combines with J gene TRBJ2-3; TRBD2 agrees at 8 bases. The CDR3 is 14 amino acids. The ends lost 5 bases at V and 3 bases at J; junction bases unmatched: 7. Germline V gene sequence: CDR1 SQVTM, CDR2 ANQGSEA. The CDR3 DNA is TGCAGCGTTTCTCCCGGGACTAGAACAGATACGCAGTATTTT. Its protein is CSVSPGTRTDTQYF.

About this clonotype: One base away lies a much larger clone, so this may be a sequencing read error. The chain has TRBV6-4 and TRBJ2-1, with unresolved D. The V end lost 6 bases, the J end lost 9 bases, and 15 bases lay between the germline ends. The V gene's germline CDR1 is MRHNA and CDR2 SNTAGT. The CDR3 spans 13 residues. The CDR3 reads CASRKTSDREQFF. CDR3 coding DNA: TGTGCCAGCAGAAAGACAAGTGACCGTGAGCAGTTCTTC.

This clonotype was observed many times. The CDR3, as DNA: TGTGCCAGCAGTTACTCCAGGACTGCTAGCGGGAGTTACAATGAGCAGTTCTTC. Its protein product is CASSYSRTASGSYNEQFF. This chain links TRBV6-2 or TRBV6-3 with TRBJ2-1; TRBD2 aligns across 10 bases. Germline CDR1 is MNHEY and CDR2 is SVGEGT. The CDR3 has 18 residues. V lost 0 bases, J lost 4 bases, and 9 bases stayed unmatched.

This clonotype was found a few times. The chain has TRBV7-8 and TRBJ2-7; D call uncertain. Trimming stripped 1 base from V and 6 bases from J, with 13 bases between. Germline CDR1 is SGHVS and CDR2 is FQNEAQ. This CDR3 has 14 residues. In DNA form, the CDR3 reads TGTGCCAGCAGCTTAGAAGTTGCCGGTTCCGAGCAGTACTTC. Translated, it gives CASSLEVAGSEQYF.

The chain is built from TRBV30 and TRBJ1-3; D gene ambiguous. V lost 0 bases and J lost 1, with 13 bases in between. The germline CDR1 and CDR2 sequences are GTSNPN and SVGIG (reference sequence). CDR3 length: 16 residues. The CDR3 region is CAWSVHAGISGNTIYF. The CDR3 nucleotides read TGTGCCTGGAGTGTACACGCGGGGATATCTGGAAACACCATATATTTT. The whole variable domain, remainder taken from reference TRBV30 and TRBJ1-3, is SQTIHQWPATLVQPVGSPLSLECTVEGTSNPNLYWYRQAAGRGLQLLFYSVGIGQISSEVPQNLSASRPQDRQFILSSKKLLLSDSGFYLCAWSVHAGISGNTIYFGEGSWLTVV.

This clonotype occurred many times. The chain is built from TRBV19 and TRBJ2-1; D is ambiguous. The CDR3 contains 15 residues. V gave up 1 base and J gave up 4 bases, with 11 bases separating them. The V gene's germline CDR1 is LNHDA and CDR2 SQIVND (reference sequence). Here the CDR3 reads CASSIGMGYYNEQFF. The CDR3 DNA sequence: TGTGCCAGTAGTATAGGTATGGGATATTACAATGAGCAGTTCTTC. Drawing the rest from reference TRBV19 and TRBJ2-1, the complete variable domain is DGGITQSPKYLFRKEGQNVTLSCEQNLNHDAMYWYRQDPGQGLRLIYYSQIVNDFQKGDIAEGYSVSREKKESFPLTVTSAQKNPTAFYLCASSIGMGYYNEQFFGPGTRLTVL.

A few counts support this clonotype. CDR3 sequence reads: CASSTGEAQYF. CDR3 DNA sequence: TGTGCCAGCTCCACGGGGGAAGCCCAGTACTTC. The gene calls are TRBV18 and TRBJ2-5; a weak D match, TRBD2 (6 bases). The CDR3 runs to 11 residues. Trimming removed 6 bases at V and 9 bases at J, with 11 bases between. Germline-derived CDR1 and CDR2 are KGHSH and LQKENI.

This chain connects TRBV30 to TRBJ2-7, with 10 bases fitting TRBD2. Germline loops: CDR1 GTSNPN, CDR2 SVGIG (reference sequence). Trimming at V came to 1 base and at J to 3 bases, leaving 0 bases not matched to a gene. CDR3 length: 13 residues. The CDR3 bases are TGTGCCTGGAGTGGACTAGCGGGCTACGAGCAGTACTTC. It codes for CAWSGLAGYEQYF.

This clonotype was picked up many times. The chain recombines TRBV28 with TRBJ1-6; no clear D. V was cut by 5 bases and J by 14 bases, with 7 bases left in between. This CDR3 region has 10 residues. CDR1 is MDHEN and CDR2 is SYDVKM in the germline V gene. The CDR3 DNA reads TGTGCCAGCAGTACCCACACCCTCCACTTT. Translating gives CASSTHTLHF.

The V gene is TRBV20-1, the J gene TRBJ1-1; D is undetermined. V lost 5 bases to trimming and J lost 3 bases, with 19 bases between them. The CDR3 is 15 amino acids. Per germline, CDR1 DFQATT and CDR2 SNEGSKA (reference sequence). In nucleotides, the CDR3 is TGCAGTGCTTTACTACTCCCGGGCAGCTACACTGAAGCTTTCTTT. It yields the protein CSALLLPGSYTEAFF.

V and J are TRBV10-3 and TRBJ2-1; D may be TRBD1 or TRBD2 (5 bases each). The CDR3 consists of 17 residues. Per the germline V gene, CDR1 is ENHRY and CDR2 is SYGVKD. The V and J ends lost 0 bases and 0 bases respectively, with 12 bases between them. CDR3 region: CAISESGTMSSYNEQFF. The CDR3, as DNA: TGTGCCATCAGTGAGTCGGGGACGATGAGCTCCTACAATGAGCAGTTCTTC.

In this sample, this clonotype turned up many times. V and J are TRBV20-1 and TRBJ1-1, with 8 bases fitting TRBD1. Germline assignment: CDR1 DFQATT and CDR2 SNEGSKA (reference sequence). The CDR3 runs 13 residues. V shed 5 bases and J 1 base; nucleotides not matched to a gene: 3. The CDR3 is CSAGDRRNTEAFF. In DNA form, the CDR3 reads TGCAGTGCTGGGGACAGGCGGAACACTGAAGCTTTCTTT.

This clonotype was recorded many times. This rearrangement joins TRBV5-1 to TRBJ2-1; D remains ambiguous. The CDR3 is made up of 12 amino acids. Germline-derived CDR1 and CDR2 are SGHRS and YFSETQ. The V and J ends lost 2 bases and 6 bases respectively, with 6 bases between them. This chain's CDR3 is CASSLNLNEQFF. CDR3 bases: TGCGCCAGCAGCTTAAACCTCAATGAGCAGTTCTTC.